Given below is one T cell receptor beta chain in context. V was pared by 11 bases and J by 4 bases, with 12 bases between. The CDR3 has 12 amino acids. CDR1 and CDR2 (germline): MNHEY, SVGAGI. Method: immunoSEQ multiplex PCR; TCRdb's copy keeps in-frame clones and lacks some. The sample includes about 19,000 clones, over 75% of them seen just once. The data were obtained in a study of OX40 agonist ivuxolimab in advanced cancers. Sequenced material: CD4+ or CD8+ T cells sorted from blood, taken in a trial of the OX40 agonist ivuxolimab. This chain joins TRBV6-5 and TRBJ2-1, with D possibly TRBD1 on 6 matching bases. This clonotype was obtained from an adult with an advanced solid tumor such as melanoma, head and neck, liver or kidney cancer. The CDR3 protein is CASRGTYNEQFF. CDR3 sequence (DNA): TGTGCCTCGAGGGGGACGTACAATGAGCAGTTCTTC.